Each of the 24 T cell receptor beta chains below was sequenced from the same sample in a study of beta chain features in type 1 diabetes. What was sequenced were expressed TCRB transcripts, since all of the isolated RNA had been reverse transcribed. Here immunoSEQ multiplex PCR was the method, and the copy in TCRdb shows in-frame clones only, minus some. The data show about 160,000 clones, 7.5% to 9.5% seen once. Sequencing was carried out using central memory CD4+ T cells from blood. Every receptor here comes from a woman between 18 and 29 years old in good health.

This clone was picked up a small number of times. The chain links TRBV27 to TRBJ1-4, with 9 bases that match TRBD1. CDR3 size: 17 residues. V was pared by 1 base and J by 1 base, with 4 bases of the junction left unmatched. The V gene's germline CDR1 is MNHEY and CDR2 SMNVEV (reference sequence). CDR3 nucleotide sequence: TGTGCCAGCAGTTTATGGAGGGGACAGGGAACTAATGAAAAACTGTTTTTT. Translation gives CASSLWRGQGTNEKLFF.

J is TRBJ2-2 and V is TRBV5-1, with 9 bases matching TRBD1. After removal of 9 bases from V and 0 bases from J, the junction contained 6 bases not matched to a gene. There are 15 residues in the CDR3. Per germline, CDR1 SGHRS and CDR2 YFSETQ. The DNA for the CDR3 is TGCGCCACCCGAACAGGGGGCGCGAACACCGGGGAGCTGTTTTTT. It codes for CATRTGGANTGELFF.

The V gene is TRBV5-6, the J gene TRBJ1-1; the D gene is possibly TRBD1 (5 bases). The V and J ends lost 4 bases and 7 bases respectively, with 11 bases between them. This CDR3 is built from 12 residues. Germline V gene data show CDR1 as SGHDT and CDR2 as YYEEEE. The DNA of the CDR3 is TGTGCCAGCAGCGGGGGGACGGATGAAGCTTTCTTT. Protein: CASSGGTDEAFF. The full variable domain, in which reference TRBV5-6 and TRBJ1-1 provide the parts outside the CDR3, is DAGVTQSPTHLIKTRGQQVTLRCSPKSGHDTVSWYQQALGQGPQFIFQYYEEEERQRGNFPDRFSGHQFPNYSSELNVNALLLGDSALYLCASSGGTDEAFFGQGTRLTVV.

V and J are TRBV2 and TRBJ2-1; D not resolved. The length of the CDR3 is 11 residues. Trimming shortened V by 6 bases and J by 10 bases, and 10 bases separated the two germline ends. CDR1 and CDR2 (germline): SNHLY, FYNNEI. In nucleotides, the CDR3 is TGTGCCAGCAGCCTTGACTTCGAGCAGTTCTTC. It yields the protein CASSLDFEQFF.

The chain's CDR3 is CASSESGQETQYF. The CDR3 nucleotides read TGTGCCAGCAGTGAATCAGGGCAAGAGACCCAGTACTTC. The chain joins TRBV25-1 to TRBJ2-5; tentatively, D is TRBD1 (5 bases). The length of the CDR3 is 13 residues. Looked up from germline, CDR1 is MGHDK and CDR2 is SYGVNS. V lost 1 base and J lost 2, with 5 bases in between.

J is TRBJ1-1 and V is TRBV9, with 9 bases matching TRBD1. CDR3 size: 13 residues. Trimming took 5 bases from V and 8 from J; bases not matched to a gene: 7. Germline assignment: CDR1 SGDLS and CDR2 YYNGEE. The CDR3 nucleotides read TGTGCCAGCAGTTCAGGGGGACAGGGAGAAGCTTTCTTT. Its translation: CASSSGGQGEAFF.

The J gene is TRBJ2-1, the V gene TRBV5-1; 8 bases are shared with TRBD2. The CDR3 has 17 amino acids. Per germline, CDR1 SGHRS and CDR2 YFSETQ. The J segment lost 5 bases and the V segment lost 4 bases, leaving 14 bases of the junction unmatched. The CDR3 protein is CASSHALGTRGDNEQFF. The CDR3 DNA reads as TGCGCCAGCAGCCACGCTCTAGGGACTAGAGGGGACAATGAGCAGTTCTTC.

The rearrangement links TRBV30 to TRBJ1-5; D is unresolved. Germline V CDR1 and CDR2: GTSNPN, SVGIG (reference sequence). V gave up 0 bases and J gave up 1 base, with 4 bases separating them. The CDR3 is 13 residues long. In nucleotides, the CDR3 is TGTGCCTGGAGTGTCTCCAGCAATCAGCCCCAGCATTTT. Its protein product is CAWSVSSNQPQHF.

This clone was detected a few times. The V call is TRBV28, the J call TRBJ2-7; D not resolved. The CDR3 runs to 12 residues. V gave up 7 bases and J gave up 4 bases, with 11 bases separating them. Germline values: CDR1 MDHEN, CDR2 SYDVKM. The CDR3 is CASTTTDYEQYF. The CDR3 coding sequence is TGTGCCAGCACCACGACTGATTACGAGCAGTACTTC. Variable domain in full (rest from reference TRBV28 and TRBJ2-7): DVKVTQSSRYLVKRTGEKVFLECVQDMDHENMFWYRQDPGLGLRLIYFSYDVKMKEKGDIPEGYSVSREKKERFSLILESASTNQTSMYLCASTTTDYEQYFGPGTRLTVT.

This rearrangement joins TRBV6-1 to TRBJ2-7; possibly TRBD2 for D (6 bases). Germline V CDR1 and CDR2: MNHNS, SASEGT. This CDR3 region has 12 residues. The V and J ends lost 8 bases and 3 bases respectively, with 11 bases between them. The CDR3 nucleotides read TGTGCCAGCGGGGACTCAATCTACGAGCAGTACTTC. Amino acid sequence: CASGDSIYEQYF.

The chain links TRBV28 to TRBJ2-7; a possible D gene is TRBD2 (5 bases). CDR3 length: 15 residues. CDR1 is MDHEN, CDR2 SYDVKM, per germline. V lost 6 bases, J lost 0 bases, and 15 bases lay in between. For the CDR3, the DNA is TGTGCCAGCAGCCCGATCGGGGAGAGCTCCTACGAGCAGTACTTC. The encoded protein is CASSPIGESSYEQYF.

This clone came up a few times. The rearrangement uses TRBV4-2 and TRBJ2-3; 12 bases align to TRBD2. The CDR3 runs to 18 residues. The junction had 11 bases not matched to a gene; V was cut back by 2 bases and J by 5 bases. Looked up from germline, CDR1 is LGHNA and CDR2 is YNFKEQ. Here the CDR3 DNA reads TGTGCCAGCAGCCAAACGCCTAGCGGGGGGGCGGTTAGAGATACGCAGTATTTT. Its protein is CASSQTPSGGAVRDTQYF.

The chain recombines TRBV30 with TRBJ1-2, with D unclear. The CDR3 is made up of 12 amino acids. Trimming shortened V by 3 bases and J by 2 bases, and 7 bases separated the two germline ends. Germline CDR1 GTSNPN, CDR2 SVGIG (reference sequence). DNA of the CDR3: TGTGCCTGGAGGTATCTGAACTATGGCTACACCTTC. Protein sequence: CAWRYLNYGYTF.

The chain is built from TRBV6-6 and TRBJ2-7; a weak D match, TRBD2 (5 bases). The CDR3 consists of 14 residues. The V gene's germline CDR1 is MNHNY and CDR2 SVGAGI (reference sequence). V was shortened by 2 bases and J by 0 bases, with 8 bases between the two germline ends. CDR3 nucleotides: TGTGCCAGCAGTTACAGTCGGGACTCCTACGAGCAGTACTTC. Translated, it gives CASSYSRDSYEQYF.

This clone was detected a few times. CDR3 in DNA: TGTGCCTGGAGTGTAGATTGGGGCAGTTGGAACACTGAAGCTTTCTTT. It codes for CAWSVDWGSWNTEAFF. This chain links TRBV30 with TRBJ1-1; a weak D match, TRBD1 (5 bases). V lost 0 bases, J lost 1 base, and 15 bases lay in between. The CDR3 has 16 residues. CDR1 is GTSNPN and CDR2 is SVGIG in the germline V gene (reference sequence). Full variable domain (outside the CDR3, taken from reference TRBV30 and TRBJ1-1): SQTIHQWPATLVQPVGSPLSLECTVEGTSNPNLYWYRQAAGRGLQLLFYSVGIGQISSEVPQNLSASRPQDRQFILSSKKLLLSDSGFYLCAWSVDWGSWNTEAFFGQGTRLTVV.

A few counts support this clone. The chain combines TRBV5-6 with TRBJ1-1; no firm D call. Germline V CDR1 and CDR2: SGHDT, YYEEEE. CDR3 length equals 15 residues. Trimming shortened V by 3 bases and J by 6 bases, and 18 bases separated the two germline ends. The CDR3: CASSSIKGGEAEAFF. CDR3 sequence (DNA): TGTGCCAGCAGCTCGATAAAGGGAGGAGAGGCTGAAGCTTTCTTT.

The gene calls are TRBV5-5 and TRBJ2-7; no clear D. The V and J ends lost 2 bases and 12 bases respectively, with 12 bases between them. This CDR3 is 11 amino acids long. The germline gives CDR1 SGHKS, CDR2 YYEKEE (reference sequence). This CDR3 is CASSFDQSGYF. The CDR3 nucleotides read TGTGCCAGCAGCTTTGACCAGTCAGGGTACTTC.

This clone was found once. The rearrangement joins TRBV5-4 to TRBJ2-2; 7 bases fit TRBD1. With 4 bases clipped from V and 4 bases from J, the junction kept 10 bases outside the gene matches. CDR1 and CDR2 (germline): SGHNT, YYREEE (reference sequence). The CDR3 covers 16 residues. The CDR3 sequence: CASSIYRGSGTGELFF. CDR3 nucleotide sequence: TGTGCCAGCAGCATTTACAGGGGTAGTGGCACCGGGGAGCTGTTTTTT.

Here the CDR3 reads CASSFTGGDGELFF. Written as DNA, the CDR3 is TGTGCCAGCAGCTTTACAGGGGGCGACGGGGAGCTGTTTTTT. The chain combines TRBV7-3 with TRBJ2-2; 9 nucleotides align to TRBD1. The CDR3 covers 14 residues. The trim removed 3 bases at V and 7 bases at J, leaving 3 bases unmatched. The germline gives CDR1 SGHTA, CDR2 FQGTGA.

This clone came up a few times. The chain combines TRBV5-1 with TRBJ2-3; 8 bases are shared with TRBD1. J gave up 11 bases and V 2 bases, and 4 bases lay outside the gene matches. The CDR3 is 12 amino acids. CDR1 and CDR2 from the germline V gene are SGHRS and YFSETQ. DNA for the CDR3: TGCGCCAGCAGCTTCGACAGGGGACTGCAGTATTTT. Protein product: CASSFDRGLQYF.

This clone was detected a few times. This sequence joins TRBV7-2 and TRBJ2-1, with 9 bases lining up with TRBD2. Germline loops: CDR1 SGHTA, CDR2 FQGNSA. Trimming took 9 bases from V and 0 from J; bases not matched to a gene: 0. The CDR3 has 13 amino acids. The CDR3 loop is CARAGGSYNEQFF. The CDR3 DNA reads as TGTGCCAGAGCGGGAGGCTCCTACAATGAGCAGTTCTTC.

This clone was seen a few times. The J gene is TRBJ2-7, the V gene TRBV28; D is possibly TRBD2 (6 bases). CDR1 and CDR2 from the germline V gene are MDHEN and SYDVKM. V lost 3 bases and J lost 3, with 15 bases in between. This CDR3 is built from 15 residues. The CDR3 protein is CASSFVSGGHYEQYF. The CDR3 nucleotides are TGTGCCAGCAGTTTTGTTAGCGGAGGTCACTACGAGCAGTACTTC.

This clone was counted only a few times. This rearrangement joins TRBV11-1 to TRBJ1-1; 8 bases align to TRBD1. The CDR3 is 12 amino acids. CDR1 SGHAT and CDR2 FQDESV come from the germline V gene (reference sequence). The trim removed 5 bases at V and 7 bases at J, leaving 3 bases unmatched. The CDR3 region is CASSVQGDEAFF. The DNA of the CDR3 is TGTGCCAGCAGCGTACAGGGGGATGAAGCTTTCTTT.

In this sample, this clone turned up a few times. The chain has TRBV29-1 and TRBJ1-2, with 8 nucleotides matching TRBD1. Germline V gene lookup returns CDR1 SQVTM and CDR2 ANQGSEA. The V and J ends lost 6 bases and 4 bases, in that order; junction bases with no gene match: 7. There are 13 residues in the CDR3. The CDR3 loop reads CSVDPGGSYGYTF. The CDR3 DNA reads as TGCAGCGTCGACCCAGGGGGCAGCTATGGCTACACCTTC.